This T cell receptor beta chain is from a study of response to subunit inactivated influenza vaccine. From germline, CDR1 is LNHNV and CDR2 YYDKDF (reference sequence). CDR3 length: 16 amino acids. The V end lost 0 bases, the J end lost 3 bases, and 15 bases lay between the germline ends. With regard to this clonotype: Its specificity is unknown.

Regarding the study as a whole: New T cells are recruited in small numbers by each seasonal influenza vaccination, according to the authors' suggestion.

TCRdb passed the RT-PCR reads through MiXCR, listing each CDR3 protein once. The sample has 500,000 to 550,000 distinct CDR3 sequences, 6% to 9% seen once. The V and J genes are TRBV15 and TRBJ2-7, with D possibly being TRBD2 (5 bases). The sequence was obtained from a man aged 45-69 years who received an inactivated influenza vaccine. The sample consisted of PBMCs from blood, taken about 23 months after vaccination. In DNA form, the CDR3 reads TGTGCCACCAGCAGAGATCGGAGAGCGGACGGCTACGAGCAGTACTTC. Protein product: CATSRDRRADGYEQYF. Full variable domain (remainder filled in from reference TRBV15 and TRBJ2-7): DAMVIQNPRYQVTQFGKPVTLSCSQTLNHNVMYWYQQKSSQAPKLLFHYYDKDFNNEADTPDNFQSRRPNTSFCFLDIRSPGLGDTAMYLCATSRDRRADGYEQYFGPGTRLTVT.